This TCR beta chain was obtained from a study of T cells expressing NK-cell markers. Across the study: The authors sequenced eight donors, of whom seven were HCMV-seropositive and one was seronegative. The study, taken as a whole, reports: Whether expanded NKG2C-expressing T cell clones recognize HCMV is unknown.

The CDR3 extends over 14 amino acids. Germline CDR1 SGHVS, CDR2 FNYEAQ. A note on this clonotype: Its antigen is not identified.

No DNA is given; TCRdb re-called the 5' RACE reads and lists each CDR3 protein once. This listing includes roughly 420,000 distinct CDR3 sequences. The sample was blood T cells: a sorted CD56 or NKG2C T cell subset, CD4+ or CD8+ T cells, or bulk PBMC T cells (not recorded which). The origin of this receptor is a woman aged 18-69 years in good health. This chain connects TRBV7-6 to TRBJ2-3. The CDR3 spells CASSYRAGTDTQYF.